The clone carrying this T cell receptor beta chain was counted at least ten times. Antigen: not known. The time point denotes: newly diagnosed GD, antithyroid drugs for less than 3 months. PBMC RNA served as the TCR library source. Germline V gene lookup returns CDR1 LGHDT and CDR2 YNNKEL (reference sequence). V lost 1 base to trimming and J lost 0 bases, with 10 bases between them. This CDR3 has 15 residues. The data were obtained in a study of regulatory T cells in long-lasting Graves disease. Study outcomes and limitations: New patients shared fewer public clonotypes (roughly 910) than persistent patients did (about 3,000). TRBV28 was favored in persistent disease, as were TRBJ1-2 and TRBJ2-5.

Assembly of TCR beta libraries relied on iRepertoire HTBI primers together with Arm-PCR of CDR3 regions. Via MiXCR, TCRdb re-called the multiplex PCR reads, giving one row per CDR3 protein. The sample shows 400,000 to 500,000 distinct CDR3 sequences, 16% of them seen only once. The data were also submitted as part of a second study, on T cells in Graves' hyperthyroidism and ophthalmopathy. From that study: Patients showing uncontrolled infection, other autoimmune disease, pregnancy or lactation were ineligible. The majority of expanded thyroid clonotypes above 0.001 also appeared in blood.

The sequenced sample was peripheral blood mononuclear cells (PBMCs), obtained at new diagnosis, from a patient treated with antithyroid drugs. The clonotype comes from a woman aged 18 to 35 with Graves disease. The chain recombines TRBV3-1 with TRBJ2-7; D not resolved. Written as DNA, the CDR3 is TGTGCCAGCAGCCAAGTTGGTGGAAGCTCCTACGAGCAGTACTTC. Protein: CASSQVGGSSYEQYF.